Listed here are 6 T cell receptor beta chains from one sample, sequenced in a study of OX40 agonist ivuxolimab in advanced cancers. Sequenced by immunoSEQ multiplex PCR; TCRdb stores in-frame clones only, minus some. The table records about 50,000 clones, around 80% of them present only once. Sequenced material: CD4+ or CD8+ T cells sorted from blood, taken in a trial of the OX40 agonist ivuxolimab. The receptors come from an adult with an advanced solid tumor such as melanoma, head and neck, liver or kidney cancer.

This clone was picked up one time. This chain joins TRBV6-6 and TRBJ2-7; a possible D gene is TRBD1 (5 bases). The germline V gene encodes CDR1 MNHNY and CDR2 SVGAGI (reference sequence). V lost 0 bases, J lost 6 bases, and 12 bases lay in between. The CDR3 has 14 residues. CDR3 sequence (DNA): TGTGCCAGCAGTTACTCGCAAGGGGTCGGCGAGCAGTACTTC. It codes for CASSYSQGVGEQYF.

The J gene is TRBJ2-5, the V gene TRBV7-6, with 7 bases aligning to TRBD2. The CDR3 is made up of 12 amino acids. The V gene's germline CDR1 is SGHVS and CDR2 FNYEAQ. V shed 2 bases, J shed 8 bases, and the junction held 2 bases outside the gene matches. The CDR3 loop is CASSLWEGTQYF. As DNA, the CDR3 is TGTGCCAGCAGCTTATGGGAGGGTACCCAGTACTTC.

As DNA, the CDR3 is TGTGCCAGCTCACCAACTGTTGGTTCAAGCTCTGGGGCCAACGTCCTGACTTTC. It specifies CASSPTVGSSSGANVLTF. This chain uses TRBV18 with TRBJ2-6; D gene unclear. The germline CDR1 and CDR2 sequences are KGHSH and LQKENI. There are 18 residues in the CDR3. V shed 2 bases and J shed 0 bases, with 14 bases lying between them.

The V call is TRBV7-2, the J call TRBJ2-1; the D gene is possibly TRBD1 (6 bases). Germline V gene lookup returns CDR1 SGHTA and CDR2 FQGNSA. The CDR3 is 12 residues long. Trimming pared 5 bases from V and 11 bases from J, leaving 13 bases between. Here the CDR3 reads CASSDDRRQQFF. The CDR3 DNA reads TGTGCCAGCAGCGACGACAGGCGTCAGCAGTTCTTC. The full variable domain, rest sourced from reference TRBV7-2 and TRBJ2-1, is GAGVSQSPSNKVTEKGKDVELRCDPISGHTALYWYRQSLGQGLEFLIYFQGNSAPDKSGLPSDRFSAERTGGSVSTLTIQRTQQEDSAVYLCASSDDRRQQFFGPGTRLTVL.

This sequence joins TRBV29-1 and TRBJ2-1, with D perhaps matching TRBD1 (6 bases). From germline, CDR1 is SQVTM and CDR2 ANQGSEA. V lost 4 bases, J lost 1 base, and 8 bases lay in between. The CDR3 runs to 13 residues. The CDR3 reads CSVGQDSYNEQFF. Here the CDR3 DNA reads TGCAGCGTTGGACAGGATTCCTACAATGAGCAGTTCTTC.

This clone was counted a single time. The chain recombines TRBV10-3 with TRBJ1-2; maybe TRBD1 (6 bases). The ends were cut back, 4 bases at V and 5 bases at J, with 11 bases in the middle. The CDR3 loop spans 13 amino acids. The germline V gene encodes CDR1 ENHRY and CDR2 SYGVKD. CDR3 in amino acids: CAISASGAYGYTF. In DNA, the CDR3 is TGTGCCATCAGTGCATCAGGGGCGTATGGCTACACCTTC.